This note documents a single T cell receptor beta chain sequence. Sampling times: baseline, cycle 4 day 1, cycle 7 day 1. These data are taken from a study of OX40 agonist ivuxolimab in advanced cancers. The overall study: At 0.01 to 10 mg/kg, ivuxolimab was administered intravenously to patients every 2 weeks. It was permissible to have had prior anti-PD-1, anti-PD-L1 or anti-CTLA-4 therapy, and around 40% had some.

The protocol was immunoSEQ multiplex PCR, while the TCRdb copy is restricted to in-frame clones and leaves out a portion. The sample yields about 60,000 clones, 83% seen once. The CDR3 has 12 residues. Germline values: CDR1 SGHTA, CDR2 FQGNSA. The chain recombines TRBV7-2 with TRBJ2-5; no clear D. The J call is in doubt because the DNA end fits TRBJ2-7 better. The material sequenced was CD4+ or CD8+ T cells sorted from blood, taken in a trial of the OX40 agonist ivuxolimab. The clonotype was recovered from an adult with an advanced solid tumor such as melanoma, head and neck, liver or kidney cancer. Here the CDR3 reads CASSLVHYEQYF. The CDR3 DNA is TGTGCCAGCAGCTTAGTTCACTACGAGCAGTACTTC.